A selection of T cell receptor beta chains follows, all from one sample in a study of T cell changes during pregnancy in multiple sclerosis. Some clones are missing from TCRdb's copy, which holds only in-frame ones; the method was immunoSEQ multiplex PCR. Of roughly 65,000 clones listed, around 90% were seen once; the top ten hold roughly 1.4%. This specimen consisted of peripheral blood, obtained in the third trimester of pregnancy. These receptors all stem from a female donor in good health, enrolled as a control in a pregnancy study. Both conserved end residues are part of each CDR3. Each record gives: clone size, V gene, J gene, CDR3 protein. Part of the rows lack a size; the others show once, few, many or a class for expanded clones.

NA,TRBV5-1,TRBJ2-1,CASSLASGGYNEQFF
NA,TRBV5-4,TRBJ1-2,CASSLDRVYGYTF
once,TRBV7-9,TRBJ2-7,CASSHRRGGTDDYEQYF
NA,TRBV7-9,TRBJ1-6,CATSGTNSPLHF
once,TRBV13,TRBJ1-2,CASSMTGTNYGYTF
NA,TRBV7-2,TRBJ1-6,CASRPSRGYNSPLHF
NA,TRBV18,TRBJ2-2,CASSPRGPTNTGELFF
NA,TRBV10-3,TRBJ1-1,CAIRGTGMNTEAFF
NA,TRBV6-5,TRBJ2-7,CASSYSPGDTYEQYF
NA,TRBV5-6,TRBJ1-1,CASSSGVTEAFF
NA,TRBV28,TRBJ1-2,CASSGHENNYGYTF
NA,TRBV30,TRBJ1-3,CARPGQDSGNTIYF
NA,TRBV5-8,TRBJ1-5,CASTRRTGAQPQHF
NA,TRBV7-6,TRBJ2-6,CASSPRTGVSGANVLTF
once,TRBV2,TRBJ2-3,CARGGSTDTQYF